The next 13 T cell receptor beta chains were all read from a single sample in a study of CD8+CD57+ T cells in acquired aplastic anemia. The use of genomic DNA as template underpinned the TCR beta VDJ and CDR3 profiling. Each CDR3 protein is one row after TCRdb ran MiXCR on the reads. The table has 400,000 to 450,000 distinct CDR3 sequences, about 70% seen once. Sample: sorted CD4+, CD8+, or CD8+CD57+ T cells (not recorded which) from PBMCs. Receptor source: a human donor in good health, serving as a control.

Of note for this clonotype: The germline gene is not matched at one end of the junction; a read error may be the cause. The V and J genes are TRBV7-3 and TRBJ2-7; perhaps TRBD1 as D (5 bases). This CDR3 is 15 amino acids long. Germline CDR1 is SGHTA and CDR2 is FQGTGA. The CDR3 sequence is CASSTSARAAYAQYF. The CDR3 DNA reads as TGTGCCAGTAGTACGTCTGCCAGGGCGGCATACGCGCAGTACTTC.

Comments on this clonotype: A junction end diverges from the germline sequence, so it may reflect a read error. For the CDR3, the DNA is TGTGCCAGCAGCTCCCCTCGGGAGGGGGGCGGGACATTGTTT. It specifies CASSSPREGGGTLF. V and J are TRBV7-8 and TRBJ1-1, with D maybe TRBD1 (6 bases). The length of the CDR3 is 14 residues. CDR1 and CDR2 (germline): SGHVS, FQNEAQ.

The chain links TRBV20-1 to TRBJ2-1; 7 bases match TRBD1. CDR1 and CDR2 (germline): DFQATT, SNEGSKA (reference sequence). There are 14 residues in the CDR3. The V segment lost 5 bases and the J segment 3 bases; nucleotides outside the gene matches: 7. The CDR3 here is CSAQTGAIYNEQFF. CDR3 nucleotides: TGCAGTGCTCAAACAGGGGCAATCTACAATGAGCAGTTCTTC.

The chain employs TRBV5-1 and TRBJ2-3; TRBD2 matches at 9 bases. Germline V gene sequence: CDR1 SGHRS, CDR2 YFSETQ. The CDR3 contains 15 residues. V lost 0 bases to trimming and J lost 4 bases; unmatched junction nucleotides: 3. CDR3 DNA: TGCGCCAGCAGCTTGGATAGCGGGGGACCAGATACGCAGTATTTT. Translating gives CASSLDSGGPDTQYF. Full variable domain (outside the CDR3, taken from reference TRBV5-1 and TRBJ2-3): KAGVTQTPRYLIKTRGQQVTLSCSPISGHRSVSWYQQTPGQGLQFLFEYFSETQRNKGNFPGRFSGRQFSNSRSEMNVSTLELGDSALYLCASSLDSGGPDTQYFGPGTRLTVL.

With regard to this clonotype: The CDR3 does not close with the conserved phenylalanine or tryptophan, likely indicating a read error. The DNA is omitted, as the CDR3 cannot be located on it reliably, and the CDR3 follows TCRdb's listing. The chain combines TRBV7-6 with TRBJ1-2; TRBD1, the D gene given by the table, was not confirmed from the DNA. Germline CDR1 SGHVS, CDR2 FNYEAQ. Counting both end residues, the CDR3 totals 13 amino acids. CDR3 protein: CASSLRRDSNDQY.

Worth noting for this clonotype: This likely comes from a read error, as the CDR3 has no conserved phenylalanine or tryptophan at its end. No DNA is shown, since the ends of the CDR3 on it are uncertain; the CDR3 is the one TCRdb lists. The chain carries TRBV7-2 and TRBJ1-2. Germline lookup yields CDR1 SGHTA and CDR2 FQGNSA. Including both end residues, the CDR3 is 13 amino acids long. The CDR3 reads CASSVLAGGPDTL.

The chain links TRBV20-1 to TRBJ1-2, with D maybe TRBD1 (6 bases). V shed 6 bases and J shed 8 bases, with 25 bases lying between them. Germline V gene lookup returns CDR1 DFQATT and CDR2 SNEGSKA (reference sequence). This CDR3 is built from 15 residues. DNA of the CDR3: TGCAGTGCAAGCCAAGGGGACACCTATAGCCGCGGCTACACCTTC. Its protein product is CSASQGDTYSRGYTF.

The sample holds a few counts of this clonotype. At one end the junction does not follow the germline gene, possibly because of a read error. V usage is TRBV29-1 and J usage is TRBJ2-5; 7 positions match TRBD1. The germline V gene encodes CDR1 SQVTM and CDR2 ANQGSEA. This CDR3 comprises 13 residues. CDR3 region: CSVQQGFREAQYF. The CDR3 DNA is TGCAGCGTTCAACAGGGGTTTCGAGAGGCCCAGTACTTC.

This clonotype was counted only a few times. An end of the junction does not agree with germline; a read error may underlie this. The CDR3 DNA is TGTGCCAGCAGCTACGCGCGTAGCGGGGGGGCGGAGTCCTTC. Protein product: CASSYARSGGAESF. V is TRBV7-2 and J is TRBJ2-5; 11 nucleotides align to TRBD2. This CDR3 is 14 amino acids long. Germline V CDR1 and CDR2: SGHTA, FQGNSA.

The gene calls are TRBV25-1 and TRBJ1-1, with a possible D match to TRBD1 (6 bases). V lost 6 bases and J lost 5, with 16 bases in between. The germline V gene has CDR1 MGHDK and CDR2 SYGVNS. The CDR3 runs 14 residues. CDR3 in DNA: TGTGCCAGCAGCTTAGCAGGGGACGGGACTGAAGCTTTCTTT. Protein sequence: CASSLAGDGTEAFF.

This clonotype was recorded a few times. The V and J genes are TRBV19 and TRBJ2-7, with D possibly TRBD1 on 5 matching bases. Trimming stripped 5 bases from V and 1 base from J, with 24 bases between. The CDR3 loop spans 18 amino acids. Germline lookup yields CDR1 LNHDA and CDR2 SQIVND (reference sequence). The CDR3 loop is CASSEAGLNIPTSYEQYF. The CDR3 coding sequence is TGTGCCAGTAGTGAAGCAGGGTTGAACATACCTACATCCTACGAGCAGTACTTC.

This clonotype was seen at least ten times. The chain couples TRBV19 to TRBJ1-1; D is unresolved. The CDR3 contains 16 residues. The germline gives CDR1 LNHDA, CDR2 SQIVND (reference sequence). Trimming left V 0 bases short and J 0 bases short, with 11 bases between. As DNA, the CDR3 is TGTGCCAGTAGTATAGATCTGGTCGTTATGAACACTGAAGCTTTCTTT. As protein: CASSIDLVVMNTEAFF.

This clonotype has only a few counts. The chain carries TRBV24-1 and TRBJ2-1; 10 positions match TRBD2. The V segment lost 6 bases and the J segment 9 bases; nucleotides outside the gene matches: 10. The CDR3 contains 15 residues. Germline V gives CDR1 KGHDR, CDR2 SFDVKD. The CDR3 DNA reads TGTGCCACCAGTCGGGGGAGCGGGAGGGCCAGTGAGCAGTTCTTC. Translation: CATSRGSGRASEQFF.